This T cell receptor (beta chain) is drawn from a study of T cell responses to AZD1222 COVID-19 vaccine (dated by TCRdb to the early 2020s). About the investigation overall: AZD1222 recipients given second doses at about 4 weeks or at about 12 weeks were pooled, since spike-specific TCR depth and breadth were not found to differ between the two schedules. A total of just over 230 trial participants underwent TCR sequencing, of whom roughly 210 had received two doses of AZD1222 and 26 had received two doses of the MenACWY control vaccine. Trial participants were enrolled by age into subgroups of 18-55, 56-69 and 70-plus years, and about 150, 27 and 61 TCR-sequenced participants, respectively, were included in these subgroups. The paper as a whole reports these results and caveats: In the small 56-69-year group, the increase in depth fell short of significance, most likely because of low power. Because no samples from the day 14 peak response were available, repertoires could be characterized only after the peak T cell response. After two AZD1222 doses, both the breadth and the depth of spike-specific TCRs were significantly higher than at day 0 and than in MenACWY recipients. Participants were mostly white British and included more females than males, and it was suggested by the authors that clonal diversity may have been underestimated. Conclusions about previously exposed vaccinees were limited because only six or seven AZD1222 recipients were SARS-CoV-2 seropositive at baseline. Reportedly, almost half of the unique spike-specific TCRs recognized epitopes lying outside the regions that are mutated in the B.1.351 and B.1.1.7 variants. Vaccine-associated CD4 TCRs spanned the whole spike protein, with dominant responses in regions 160-218 and 743-854.

The time point tag for this specimen amounts to: baseline before first vaccination. The vaccinee samples were drawn from two UK trials, COV001 and COV002, one of which was a single-blind randomized controlled phase 2/3 trial testing AZD1222 (ChAdOx1 nCoV-19) in healthy adults. For TCRbeta chain sequencing, PBMC samples from trial participants were taken at day 0 and at day 28 after the second dose. Worth noting for this clone: Its cognate antigen has yet to be identified. No qualities accompany the bases; no much larger clone lies one base away.

The CDR3 regions of human TCRbeta chains were subjected to immunosequencing. The original pipeline was this. TCRs in the repertoires were compared against a reference library of SARS-CoV-2-specific TCRs that had been generated with the MIRA antigen-specificity platform. Breadth was defined as the fraction of unique TCRs that were SARS-CoV-2-associated, and depth was defined as the fraction of total T cells that were SARS-CoV-2-associated. Each spike-specific TCR was assigned to its reactive spike region and to a CD4 or CD8 class using the MIRA data. Log10-transformed breadth and depth values were compared by one-way ANOVA with Sidak's multiple comparisons tests. TCRdb holds this immuneACCESS table with in-frame rearrangements only. Some clones are missing; in checked studies, unresolved V genes explain under half, and the rest has no known cause. Clone size and the V and J calls come from that table; the DNA yielded D and trimming. This sample lists around 50,000 clones; about 81% were detected once. Roughly 10% of the sample belongs to the ten largest clones.

CDR1 and CDR2, looked up from the germline V gene, are MGHRA and YSYEKL. Trimming at the junction amounts to 0 bases on V and 2 bases on J, and the germline ends lie 7 bases apart. The CDR3 goes from the cysteine to the phenylalanine over 14 residues. The entry retains the CDR3 DNA only, 42 bases that are in frame from base 1. The material sequenced was peripheral blood, taken on day 0 of AZD1222 vaccination. The clonotype originates from an adult in good health. The V gene is TRBV4-1 and the J gene is TRBJ1-2, with no confident D gene call. The bases are TGCGCCAGCAGCCAAGATGTGGGGAACTATGGCTACACCTTC. Translated, this gives CASSQDVGNYGYTF.